This T cell receptor beta chain is drawn from a study of T cell responses to AZD1222 COVID-19 vaccine. Study findings and constraints: Compared with day 0, the breadth and depth of the Spike-specific TCR repertoire rose significantly after two doses of AZD1222. Possibly, clonal diversity was underestimated; donors were largely white British and included more females. Targets within unmutated variant regions were reportedly found for nearly half of spike-specific TCRs.

This table comes from immunoSEQ multiplex PCR, and its TCRdb copy is limited to in-frame clones, with some not included. The sample records just under 150,000 clones, approximately 88% being singletons. To note about this clone: The antigen is unknown.

The CDR3 has 17 amino acids. J lost 5 bases, V lost 5 bases, and 12 bases had no gene match. The germline V gene encodes CDR1 MGHRA and CDR2 YSYEKL. V gene TRBV4-1 combines with J gene TRBJ2-2; 9 bases align to TRBD2. This TCR was recovered from an adult who received the MenACWY meningococcal vaccine as a control. Sequenced material: peripheral blood, taken 28 days after the second dose of the MenACWY control vaccine. The CDR3 DNA reads TGCGCCAGCAGCTCCTTAGACCTAGGACTAGCGACCGGGGAGCTGTTTTTT. Translating it yields CASSSLDLGLATGELFF.